This TCR beta chain derives from a study of CD8 T cells in Susac syndrome. The study sequenced TCR beta in blood CD8+ and CD4+ T cells. A quantity of about 0.5 to 1 ug RNA underwent reverse transcription using random hexamers. TCRdb called the immunoSEQ multiplex PCR reads again in MiXCR, with one record for every CDR3 protein. The data contain about 52,000 distinct CDR3 sequences, 93% of them singletons. The ends were cut back, 5 bases at V and 3 bases at J, with 13 bases in the middle. CDR1 SGHAT and CDR2 FQDESV come from the germline V gene (reference sequence). The CDR3 contains 14 residues. The V gene is TRBV11-1, the J gene TRBJ1-1; unclear D gene. The specimen sequenced was CD8+ T cells from PBMCs. The receptor's source is a human donor with multiple sclerosis. CDR3 sequence reads: CASSRRRLHTEAFF. The CDR3 coding sequence is TGTGCCAGCAGCCGTCGCAGGTTGCACACTGAAGCTTTCTTT. Supplemented by reference TRBV11-1 and TRBJ1-1, the full variable domain reads EAEVAQSPRYKITEKSQAVAFWCDPISGHATLYWYRQILGQGPELLVQFQDESVVDDSQLPKDRFSAERLKGVDSTLKIQPAELGDSAMYLCASSRRRLHTEAFFGQGTRLTVV.